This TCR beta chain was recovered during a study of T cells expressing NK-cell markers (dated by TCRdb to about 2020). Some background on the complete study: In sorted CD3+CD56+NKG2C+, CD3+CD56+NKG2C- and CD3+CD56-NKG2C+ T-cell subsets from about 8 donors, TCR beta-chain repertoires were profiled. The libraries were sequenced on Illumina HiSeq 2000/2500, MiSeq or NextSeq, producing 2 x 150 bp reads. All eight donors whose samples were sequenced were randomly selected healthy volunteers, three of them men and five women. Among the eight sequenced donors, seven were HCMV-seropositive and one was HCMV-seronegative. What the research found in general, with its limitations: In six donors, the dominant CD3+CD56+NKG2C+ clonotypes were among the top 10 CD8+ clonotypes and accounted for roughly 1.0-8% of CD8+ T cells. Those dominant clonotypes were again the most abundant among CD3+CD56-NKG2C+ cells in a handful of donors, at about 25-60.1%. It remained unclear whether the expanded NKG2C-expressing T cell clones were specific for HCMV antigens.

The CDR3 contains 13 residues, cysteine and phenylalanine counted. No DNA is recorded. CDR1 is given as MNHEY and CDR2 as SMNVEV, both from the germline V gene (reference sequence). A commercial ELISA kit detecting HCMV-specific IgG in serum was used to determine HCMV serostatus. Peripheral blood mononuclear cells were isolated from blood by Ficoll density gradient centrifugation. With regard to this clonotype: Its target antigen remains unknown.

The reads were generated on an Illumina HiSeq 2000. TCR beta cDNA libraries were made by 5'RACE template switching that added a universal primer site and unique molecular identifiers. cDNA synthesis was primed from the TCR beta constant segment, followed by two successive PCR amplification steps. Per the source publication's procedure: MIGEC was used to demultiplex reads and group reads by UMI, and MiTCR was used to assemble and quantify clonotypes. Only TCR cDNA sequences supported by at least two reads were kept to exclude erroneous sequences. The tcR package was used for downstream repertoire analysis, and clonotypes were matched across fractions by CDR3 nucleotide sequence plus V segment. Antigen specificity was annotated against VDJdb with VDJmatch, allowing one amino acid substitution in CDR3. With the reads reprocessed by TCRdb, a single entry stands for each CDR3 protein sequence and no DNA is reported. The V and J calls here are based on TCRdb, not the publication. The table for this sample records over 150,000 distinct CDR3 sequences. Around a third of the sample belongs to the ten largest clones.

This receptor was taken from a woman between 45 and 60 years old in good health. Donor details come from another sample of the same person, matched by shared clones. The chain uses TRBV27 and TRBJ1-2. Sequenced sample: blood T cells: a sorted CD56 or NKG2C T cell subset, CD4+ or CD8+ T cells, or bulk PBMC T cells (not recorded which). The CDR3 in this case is CASSSAAAYGYTF.